This entry features one T cell receptor beta chain sequence. Its matching antigen is unknown. The data belong to a study of T cell responses to AZD1222 COVID-19 vaccine. Study-wide results and limits: CD4 TCRs associated with vaccination spanned spike, dominating at 160-218 and 743-854. Nearly half of spike-specific TCRs reportedly target variant regions that are unmutated in the B.1.351 and B.1.1.7 variants. There were mostly white British donors and more females than males, and clonal diversity was possibly underestimated.

Some clones are missing from TCRdb's copy, which holds only in-frame ones; the method was immunoSEQ multiplex PCR. The profile covers 90,000 to 120,000 clones, with about 92% appearing a single time and roughly 1.1% taken by the ten largest. The sequencing here drew on peripheral blood, taken on day 0 of AZD1222 vaccination. The source of this sequence is an adult in good health.

As DNA, the CDR3 is TGTGCCAGTAGTTCCCGACAGGGGGGCGAAAAACTGTTTTTT. It is translated as CASSSRQGGEKLFF. V usage is TRBV19 and J usage is TRBJ1-4; TRBD1 aligns across 9 bases. Germline values: CDR1 LNHDA, CDR2 SQIVND (reference sequence). The CDR3 extends over 14 amino acids. The V and J ends lost 5 bases and 8 bases, in that order; junction bases with no gene match: 6.